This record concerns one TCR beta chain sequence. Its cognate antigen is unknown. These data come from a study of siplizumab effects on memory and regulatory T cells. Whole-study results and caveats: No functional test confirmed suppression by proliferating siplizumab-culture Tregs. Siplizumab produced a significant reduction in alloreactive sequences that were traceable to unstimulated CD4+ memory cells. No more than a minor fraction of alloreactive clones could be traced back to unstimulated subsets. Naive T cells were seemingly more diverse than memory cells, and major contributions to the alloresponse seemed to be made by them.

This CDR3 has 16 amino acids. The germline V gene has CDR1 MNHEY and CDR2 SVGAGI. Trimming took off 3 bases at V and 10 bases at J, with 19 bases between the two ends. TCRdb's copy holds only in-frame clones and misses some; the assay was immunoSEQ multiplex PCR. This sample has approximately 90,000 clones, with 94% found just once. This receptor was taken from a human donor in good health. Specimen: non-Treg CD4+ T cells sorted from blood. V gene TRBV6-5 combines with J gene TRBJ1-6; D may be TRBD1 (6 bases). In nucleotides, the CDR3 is TGTGCCAGCAGTTATTCCAGGGCAGCAAGGGGGTCACCCCTCCACTTT. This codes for CASSYSRAARGSPLHF.